This is a list of T cell receptor beta chains from one sample in a study of tumor-infiltrating lymphocytes in primary liver carcinoma. A single record per CDR3 protein comes from TCRdb applying MiXCR to the multiplex PCR reads. The sample lists 100,000 or so distinct CDR3 sequences, roughly four fifths occurring once. Sequencing input: liver tumor tissue from sampling region 3. These receptors came from a man aged 35 to 55 with primary liver carcinoma and hepatitis B virus infection. The CDR3 runs from the conserved cysteine through the conserved F or W. Each record gives: clone size, V gene, J gene, D gene, CDR3 DNA, CDR3 protein. A D gene is named only where the DNA matches it firmly. For some rows the clone size is stated as once, few or many, or as a class when expanded; others skip it.

abundance: NA; v_gene: TRBV6-2/TRBV6-3; j_gene: TRBJ2-1; d_gene: NA; CDR3nt: TGTGTCAGCAGTCACTCGGAGAGCTCATACAATGAGCAGTTCTTC; CDR3aa: CVSSHSESSYNEQFF
abundance: NA; v_gene: TRBV12-5; j_gene: TRBJ2-7; d_gene: NA; CDR3nt: TGTGCCAGTGAGGGGACCGATTCCTATGAGCAGTGCTTC; CDR3aa: CASEGTDSYEQCF
abundance: NA; v_gene: TRBV6-1; j_gene: TRBJ2-6; d_gene: NA; CDR3nt: TGTGCCAGCAGTGTCCGGGACACAATCTCAGGGGCCAACGTCCTGACTTTC; CDR3aa: CASSVRDTISGANVLTF
abundance: NA; v_gene: TRBV10-3; j_gene: TRBJ2-6; d_gene: TRBD1; CDR3nt: TGTGCCATCAGTGAAAGCGGTGACAGGGGCTCTGGTGTCAACGTCCTGACTTTC; CDR3aa: CAISESGDRGSGVNVLTF
abundance: many; v_gene: TRBV10-2; j_gene: TRBJ2-7; d_gene: NA; CDR3nt: TGCGCCAGCAGCTACAGGGGGGGTCCCTACGAGCAGTACTTC; CDR3aa: CASSYRGGPYEQYF
abundance: NA; v_gene: TRBV12-3/TRBV12-4; j_gene: TRBJ1-2; d_gene: TRBD1; CDR3nt: TGTGCCAGCATCATAGGGGGCTATGGCTACACTTTC; CDR3aa: CASIIGGYGYTF
abundance: NA; v_gene: TRBV11-2; j_gene: TRBJ2-5; d_gene: TRBD2; CDR3nt: TGTGCCAGCAGCTTACGGGCTAGCGGACAAGATACCCAGTATTTC; CDR3aa: CASSLRASGQDTQYF
abundance: NA; v_gene: TRBV6-1; j_gene: TRBJ2-3; d_gene: TRBD1; CDR3nt: TGTGCCTCAGCCCCCACAGGGGCGATGACAGATACGCGGTATTTT; CDR3aa: CASAPTGAMTDTRYF
abundance: NA; v_gene: TRBV4-2; j_gene: TRBJ2-1; d_gene: NA; CDR3nt: TGTGCCAGCAGCCAAGATTGGATTACCGGCAGTGAGCATTTCTTC; CDR3aa: CASSQDWITGSEHFF
abundance: NA; v_gene: TRBV6-1; j_gene: TRBJ2-7; d_gene: TRBD1; CDR3nt: TGTGCCGACATTGAGGGACAGGGTTACTCCTACGAGCAGTACTTC; CDR3aa: CADIEGQGYSYEQYF
abundance: NA; v_gene: TRBV11-2; j_gene: TRBJ2-7; d_gene: NA; CDR3nt: TGTGCCAGCAGCTTCGGATGGCTATACGCGCGCGAACAGTACTTC; CDR3aa: CASSFGWLYAREQYF
abundance: NA; v_gene: TRBV4-2; j_gene: TRBJ1-2; d_gene: NA; CDR3nt: TGTGCCAGCAGCAGAGAGGGTGGCTACACCTTC; CDR3aa: CASSREGGYTF
abundance: few; v_gene: TRBV27; j_gene: TRBJ1-5; d_gene: NA; CDR3nt: TGTGCCAGCAGCGATACGGGTCAGCCCCAGCATTTT; CDR3aa: CASSDTGQPQHF
abundance: NA; v_gene: TRBV6-6; j_gene: TRBJ2-1; d_gene: TRBD1; CDR3nt: TGTGCCAGCAGTTTCATAGGGGGCACGGGCCGCCCCTACAATGAGCAGTTCTTC; CDR3aa: CASSFIGGTGRPYNEQFF
abundance: NA; v_gene: TRBV5-4; j_gene: TRBJ2-4; d_gene: TRBD1; CDR3nt: TGTGCCAGCAGCTTGGTGAGGGGGCGATTAAACACTCAGTACTTC; CDR3aa: CASSLVRGRLNTQYF
abundance: once; v_gene: TRBV24-1; j_gene: TRBJ2-2; d_gene: NA; CDR3nt: TGTGCCACCAATCCTATAGGGACGATCACTGGGGAGCTGTTTTTT; CDR3aa: CATNPIGTITGELFF
abundance: NA; v_gene: TRBV10-3; j_gene: TRBJ2-2; d_gene: NA; CDR3nt: TGTGCCATCGGTGTAGGCAGTTCGAACACCAGGGAGCTGTTTTTT; CDR3aa: CAIGVGSSNTRELFF
abundance: once; v_gene: TRBV11-2; j_gene: TRBJ2-7; d_gene: TRBD2; CDR3nt: TGTGTCAGCAGCTTGAGGGAGGGGAGGACTAGCGGACTCAGCTTCTACGAGCAGTACTTC; CDR3aa: CVSSLREGRTSGLSFYEQYF
abundance: NA; v_gene: TRBV28; j_gene: TRBJ1-2; d_gene: NA; CDR3nt: TGTGCCAGCAGCCGGCGTGACGGACCTTATGGCAACACCTTC; CDR3aa: CASSRRDGPYGNTF
abundance: many; v_gene: TRBV2; j_gene: TRBJ1-1; d_gene: NA; CDR3nt: TGTGCCAGCAGCAAGAACATGAACACTGAAGCTTTCTTT; CDR3aa: CASSKNMNTEAFF
abundance: NA; v_gene: TRBV29-1; j_gene: TRBJ2-5; d_gene: TRBD1; CDR3nt: TGCAGCGTTGAAGTGGACAGGGGGCGAGCAGAAATCCAGTACTTC; CDR3aa: CSVEVDRGRAEIQYF
abundance: NA; v_gene: TRBV28; j_gene: TRBJ1-5; d_gene: NA; CDR3nt: TGTGTCAGCAATTTACCGGTGGGGGGGACAAGGGGCCAGCCCCAGCATTTT; CDR3aa: CVSNLPVGGTRGQPQHF
abundance: NA; v_gene: TRBV11-2; j_gene: TRBJ2-1; d_gene: TRBD2; CDR3nt: TGTGCCAGCAGCCCAGATAGGGGCGGGAGGTTCTACGATGAGCAGTTCTTC; CDR3aa: CASSPDRGGRFYDEQFF
abundance: NA; v_gene: TRBV4-2; j_gene: TRBJ1-4; d_gene: NA; CDR3nt: TGTGCCAGTAGACAGCCCCACTGTGAAAAGCTGTTTTTT; CDR3aa: CASRQPHCEKLFF
abundance: NA; v_gene: TRBV11-1; j_gene: TRBJ2-7; d_gene: NA; CDR3nt: TGTACCAACAGCGAACGACTAGTGGGAGTAGGGGAGCAGTACTTC; CDR3aa: CTNSERLVGVGEQYF
abundance: NA; v_gene: TRBV7-2; j_gene: TRBJ2-3; d_gene: NA; CDR3nt: TGTGCCAGCAGCCGGTGGACCACAGATACGCAGTATTTT; CDR3aa: CASSRWTTDTQYF
abundance: NA; v_gene: TRBV12-3/TRBV12-4; j_gene: TRBJ2-6; d_gene: NA; CDR3nt: TGTGCCAGCACCATGGGATTTACTGGGGCTAACGTCCTGACTTTC; CDR3aa: CASTMGFTGANVLTF
abundance: once; v_gene: TRBV11-3; j_gene: TRBJ2-1; d_gene: NA; CDR3nt: TGTGCCAGCGGCTTCGCCGGTCCCTACAATGAGAAGTTCTTC; CDR3aa: CASGFAGPYNEKFF
abundance: NA; v_gene: TRBV11-1; j_gene: TRBJ2-7; d_gene: NA; CDR3nt: TGTGCCAGCGGGGGGAAGCGATCCTCCGATCAGTACTTC; CDR3aa: CASGGKRSSDQYF
abundance: NA; v_gene: TRBV10-3; j_gene: TRBJ2-6; d_gene: TRBD2; CDR3nt: TGTGCCATCAGTGAGTCGGTATTCGGGAGGGCTGGGGTCTACGTCCTGACTTTC; CDR3aa: CAISESVFGRAGVYVLTF
abundance: NA; v_gene: TRBV5-5; j_gene: TRBJ2-1; d_gene: TRBD2; CDR3nt: TGTGCCTGCAGCTCGTTAGGGACTAGCGGCGGGAATGAGCAGTTCTTC; CDR3aa: CACSSLGTSGGNEQFF
abundance: once; v_gene: TRBV6-5; j_gene: TRBJ2-7; d_gene: NA; CDR3nt: TGTACCAGCAGCTCAGGGGGGGACTACGAGCAGTACTTC; CDR3aa: CTSSSGGDYEQYF
abundance: NA; v_gene: TRBV7-9; j_gene: TRBJ2-2; d_gene: NA; CDR3nt: TGTGCCAGCAGCTTTACTAGCTCGAACACCGGGGAGCTGTTTTTT; CDR3aa: CASSFTSSNTGELFF
abundance: few; v_gene: TRBV6-5; j_gene: TRBJ2-1; d_gene: NA; CDR3nt: TGTGCCAGTAGTCTCTTAGCGAGAGGGTACAATGAGCAGTTCTTT; CDR3aa: CASSLLARGYNEQFF
abundance: NA; v_gene: TRBV11-2; j_gene: TRBJ1-4; d_gene: NA; CDR3nt: TGTGTCGGCAGCTTAGGGCAGGGGACTGAAAAACTGTTTTTT; CDR3aa: CVGSLGQGTEKLFF
abundance: NA; v_gene: TRBV6-1; j_gene: TRBJ2-2; d_gene: NA; CDR3nt: TGTACCAGCAACCCCCGAGGAACAATAGAGGAGCAGTTTTTT; CDR3aa: CTSNPRGTIEEQFF
abundance: medium-sized; v_gene: TRBV4-1; j_gene: TRBJ2-6; d_gene: NA; CDR3nt: TGCGCCAGCAGCCAAGAGGAATGGGGTTCTGGGGCCAACGTCCTGACTTTC; CDR3aa: CASSQEEWGSGANVLTF
abundance: once; v_gene: TRBV29-1; j_gene: TRBJ1-1; d_gene: NA; CDR3nt: TGCAGCGTCACCAGGTCGACGATGAATACTGAAGCTATCTTT; CDR3aa: CSVTRSTMNTEAIF
abundance: NA; v_gene: TRBV28; j_gene: TRBJ1-1; d_gene: NA; CDR3nt: TGTACCAGCACCGGACGGGGGTTCGTAACTTTCTTT; CDR3aa: CTSTGRGFVTFF
abundance: NA; v_gene: TRBV4-2; j_gene: TRBJ2-7; d_gene: TRBD1; CDR3nt: TGTGCCAGTAACCAAGGGACAGCGGACAAGCTTGAGCAGTACTTC; CDR3aa: CASNQGTADKLEQYF
abundance: medium-sized; v_gene: TRBV6-5; j_gene: TRBJ1-1; d_gene: TRBD1; CDR3nt: TGTGCCAGCAGTTGGGGGACAGGGGGGATGAACACTGAAGCTTTCTTT; CDR3aa: CASSWGTGGMNTEAFF
abundance: NA; v_gene: TRBV4-2; j_gene: TRBJ2-7; d_gene: NA; CDR3nt: TGTGCCAGCAGCCAAGATAGGGCTAGTGGGTACTACGAGCGGTACTTC; CDR3aa: CASSQDRASGYYERYF
abundance: NA; v_gene: TRBV29-1; j_gene: TRBJ2-5; d_gene: TRBD2; CDR3nt: TGCAGCATTGAGAGCCCCGGGACTATCGGGACCGGGGCCCAGTACTTC; CDR3aa: CSIESPGTIGTGAQYF
abundance: NA; v_gene: TRBV6-6; j_gene: TRBJ1-1; d_gene: NA; CDR3nt: TGTGACAGCAGTACTCCGTCGGCGCGGGACACTGAAGCTTTCTTT; CDR3aa: CDSSTPSARDTEAFF
abundance: NA; v_gene: TRBV6-5; j_gene: TRBJ2-7; d_gene: NA; CDR3nt: TGTGCCAACAGTCGGATCCAAACCCATCCGTACGAGCAGTATTTC; CDR3aa: CANSRIQTHPYEQYF